This T cell receptor beta chain was sequenced in a study of cytomegalovirus exposure and HLA in healthy donors. The sample holds one count of this clone. Its matching antigen is unknown. Study-wide findings and caveats: Cytomegalovirus status was reportedly diagnosed by the classifier with high specificity and sensitivity. The later analysis indicated that the majority of CMV-associated TCR beta chains appeared HLA-restricted. Owing to their indistinguishability, certain V segments, notably TRBV6-2 and TRBV6-3, were excluded.

Donors sampled were nominally healthy, though unrecorded immune exposures were likely. In the PCR, 60 Vbeta and 13 Jbeta primers were used. The protocol was immunoSEQ multiplex PCR, while the TCRdb copy is restricted to in-frame clones and leaves out a portion. The sample lists under 250,000 clones; over 60% were seen once. The length of the CDR3 is 15 residues. Trimming removed 3 bases from V and 7 bases from J; junction bases left unmatched: 12. Germline CDR1 is SGHRS and CDR2 is YFSETQ. This chain connects TRBV5-1 to TRBJ1-1, with 7 bases identical to TRBD1. The sequenced material came from PBMCs. The origin of this receptor is a man aged 18 to 30 in good health and CMV-seronegative. The CDR3 reads CASSSFPRGQSEAFF. CDR3 nucleotide sequence: TGCGCCAGCAGCTCGTTTCCCCGGGGACAGAGTGAAGCTTTCTTT.